These 12 T cell receptor beta chains came from one sample sequenced in a study of OX40 agonist ivuxolimab in advanced cancers. Only in-frame clones appear in the TCRdb table, and some are missing; sequencing was by immunoSEQ multiplex PCR. The data contain about 69,000 clones, about 80% of them singletons. Sequenced material: CD4+ or CD8+ T cells sorted from blood, taken in a trial of the OX40 agonist ivuxolimab. The receptors were gathered from an adult with an advanced solid tumor such as melanoma, head and neck, liver or kidney cancer.

The rearrangement joins TRBV10-2 to TRBJ2-1, with D unresolved. Deletions cut 6 bases from V and 5 bases from J, with 8 bases between. This CDR3 has 12 residues. The germline CDR1 and CDR2 sequences are WSHSY and SAAADI. CDR3 loop: CASRKTNNEQFF. For the CDR3, the DNA is TGCGCCAGCAGAAAAACGAACAATGAGCAGTTCTTC.

The rearrangement uses TRBV5-1 and TRBJ2-1, with 9 nucleotides matching TRBD1. Losses at the gene ends were 4 bases for V and 16 bases for J; bases not matched to a gene: 12. This CDR3 comprises 13 residues. Germline CDR1 is SGHRS and CDR2 is YFSETQ. In DNA, the CDR3 is TGCGCCAGCAGCGCGGGACAGGGATTACCATTTTTCTTC. Amino acids: CASSAGQGLPFFF.

The chain joins TRBV19 to TRBJ2-2, with a weak D call TRBD1 (6 bases). V dropped 9 bases and J dropped 2 bases, with 13 bases sitting between them. Per germline, CDR1 LNHDA and CDR2 SQIVND (reference sequence). CDR3 length: 14 amino acids. CDR3 region: CASLQGGNTGELFF. The DNA of the CDR3 is TGTGCCAGCTTACAGGGTGGCAACACCGGGGAGCTGTTTTTT.

This clone was seen a handful of times. This rearrangement joins TRBV5-4 to TRBJ2-5; D call uncertain. Germline V gene lookup returns CDR1 SGHNT and CDR2 YYREEE (reference sequence). V gave up 4 bases and J gave up 2 bases, with 9 bases separating them. The CDR3 covers 13 residues. The CDR3 DNA follows: TGTGCCAGCAGCGTGGGTCCGCAAGAGACCCAGTACTTC. This encodes CASSVGPQETQYF. The full variable domain, completed using reference TRBV5-4 and TRBJ2-5, is ETGVTQSPTHLIKTRGQQVTLRCSSQSGHNTVSWYQQALGQGPQFIFQYYREEENGRGNFPPRFSGLQFPNYSSELNVNALELDDSALYLCASSVGPQETQYFGPGTRLLVL.

In its sample, this clone was seen a few times. The chain carries TRBV9 and TRBJ2-6; possible D gene TRBD2, 5 bases. Germline loops: CDR1 SGDLS, CDR2 YYNGEE. V dropped 0 bases and J dropped 0 bases, with 10 bases sitting between them. The length of the CDR3 is 17 residues. The CDR3 DNA follows: TGTGCCAGCAGCGTAGCTCCAGGAGGCTCTGGGGCCAACGTCCTGACTTTC. Its translation is CASSVAPGGSGANVLTF.

This clone turned up a few times. The chain couples TRBV9 to TRBJ2-1; the match to TRBD2 covers 11 bases. Germline lookup yields CDR1 SGDLS and CDR2 YYNGEE. V dropped 3 bases and J dropped 6; count of bases not matched to a gene: 11. The CDR3 has 17 amino acids. The CDR3 reads CASSADPNSGRGNEQFF. The DNA of the CDR3 is TGTGCCAGCAGCGCAGACCCCAATAGCGGGAGGGGCAATGAGCAGTTCTTC.

The V call is TRBV5-1, the J call TRBJ1-3; the D gene is possibly TRBD1 (5 bases). The ends were cut back, 2 bases at V and 3 bases at J, with 12 bases in the middle. Germline CDR1 is SGHRS and CDR2 is YFSETQ. The CDR3 covers 15 residues. In nucleotides, the CDR3 is TGCGCCAGCAGCTTAGGGGACCCAGGTGGAAACACCATATATTTT. It is translated as CASSLGDPGGNTIYF.

The rearrangement uses TRBV25-1 and TRBJ1-4, with TRBD1 matching 8 bases. Trimming removed 5 bases from V and 3 bases from J; junction bases left unmatched: 5. Germline-derived CDR1 and CDR2 are MGHDK and SYGVNS. The CDR3 contains 15 residues. The CDR3, as DNA: TGTGCCAGCAGTTACTGGGACAGGTCTAATGAAAAACTGTTTTTT. Encoded protein: CASSYWDRSNEKLFF.

The J gene is TRBJ2-3, the V gene TRBV12-2. TRBV12-2 is a pseudogene segment. The CDR3 is 17 residues long. This chain's CDR3 is CASRPLPGGGWRDTQYF. The CDR3 DNA reads TGTGCAAGTCGCCCGCTCCCCGGGGGCGGCTGGAGGGATACGCAGTATTTT.

V gene TRBV7-3 combines with J gene TRBJ2-3; no clear D gene. Germline V lookup: CDR1 SGHTA, CDR2 FQGTGA. The CDR3 covers 14 residues. V was cut by 0 bases and J by 3 bases, with 7 bases left in between. The CDR3 loop reads CASSLTGLTDTQYF. The CDR3 DNA reads TGTGCCAGCAGCTTAACAGGGTTGACAGATACGCAGTATTTT.

The V call is TRBV11-2, the J call TRBJ2-5; TRBD1 might be the D (5 bases). This CDR3 spans 16 amino acids. V lost 4 bases, J lost 7 bases, and 22 bases lay in between. Germline V gives CDR1 SGHAT, CDR2 FQNNGV. The CDR3 spells CASSSTITSTGATQYF. The CDR3 DNA reads as TGTGCCAGCAGCTCGACGATTACCTCAACTGGGGCGACCCAGTACTTC.

This CDR3 is CASSPGLSQTYEQYF. The CDR3 DNA is TGTGCCAGCTCACCGGGATTGAGTCAAACCTACGAGCAGTACTTC. The chain is built from TRBV18 and TRBJ2-7; D unclear. This CDR3 region has 15 residues. The V and J ends lost 3 bases and 2 bases respectively, with 14 bases between them. Germline CDR1 is KGHSH and CDR2 is LQKENI.